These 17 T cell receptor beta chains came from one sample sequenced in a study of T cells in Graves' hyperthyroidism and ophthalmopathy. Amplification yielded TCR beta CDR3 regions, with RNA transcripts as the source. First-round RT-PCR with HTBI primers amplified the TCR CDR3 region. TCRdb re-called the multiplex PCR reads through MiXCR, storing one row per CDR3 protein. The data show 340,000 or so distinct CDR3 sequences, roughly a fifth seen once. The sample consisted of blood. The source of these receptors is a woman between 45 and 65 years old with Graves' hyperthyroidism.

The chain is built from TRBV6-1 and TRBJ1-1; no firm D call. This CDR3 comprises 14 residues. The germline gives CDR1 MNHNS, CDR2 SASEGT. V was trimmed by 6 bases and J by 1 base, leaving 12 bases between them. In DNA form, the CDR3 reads TGTGCCAGCAGCCACGGGGTGCCGAACACTGAAGCTTTCTTT. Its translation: CASSHGVPNTEAFF.

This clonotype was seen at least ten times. CDR3 sequence reads: CASTWGSGSYEQYF. The DNA for the CDR3 is TGTGCCAGCACCTGGGGTAGCGGGAGTTACGAGCAGTACTTC. The rearrangement joins TRBV11-2 to TRBJ2-7; 9 positions agree with TRBD2. Germline values: CDR1 SGHAT, CDR2 FQNNGV. J lost 4 bases, V lost 7 bases, and 8 bases had no gene match. The CDR3 sequence is 14 residues long. Full variable domain (remainder filled in from reference TRBV11-2 and TRBJ2-7): EAGVAQSPRYKIIEKRQSVAFWCNPISGHATLYWYQQILGQGPKLLIQFQNNGVVDDSQLPKDRFSAERLKGVDSTLKIQPAKLEDSAVYLCASTWGSGSYEQYFGPGTRLTVT.

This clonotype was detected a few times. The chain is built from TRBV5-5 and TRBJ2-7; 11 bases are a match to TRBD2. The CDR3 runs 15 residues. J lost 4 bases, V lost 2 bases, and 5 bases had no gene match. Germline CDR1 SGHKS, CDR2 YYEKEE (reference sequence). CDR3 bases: TGTGCCAGCAGCTTCGCAACTAGCGGGAGTTACGAGCAGTACTTC. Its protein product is CASSFATSGSYEQYF.

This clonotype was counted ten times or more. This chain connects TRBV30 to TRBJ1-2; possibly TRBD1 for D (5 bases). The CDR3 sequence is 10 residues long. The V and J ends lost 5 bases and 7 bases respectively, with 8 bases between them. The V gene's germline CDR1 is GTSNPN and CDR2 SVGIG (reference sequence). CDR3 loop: CAWEGAGYTF. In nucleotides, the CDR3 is TGTGCCTGGGAAGGGGCTGGCTACACCTTC.

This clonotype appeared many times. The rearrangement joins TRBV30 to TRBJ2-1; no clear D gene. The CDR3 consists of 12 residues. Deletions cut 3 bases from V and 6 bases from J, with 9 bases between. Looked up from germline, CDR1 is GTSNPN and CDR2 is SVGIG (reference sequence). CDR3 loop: CAWSPIANEQFF. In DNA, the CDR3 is TGTGCCTGGAGCCCTATTGCCAATGAGCAGTTCTTC.

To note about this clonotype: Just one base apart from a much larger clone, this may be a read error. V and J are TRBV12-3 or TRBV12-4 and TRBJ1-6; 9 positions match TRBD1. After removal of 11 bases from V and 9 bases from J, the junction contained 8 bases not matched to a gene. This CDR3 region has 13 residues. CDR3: CAGTRTGASPLHF. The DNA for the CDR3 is TGTGCCGGCACCCGGACAGGGGCTTCACCCCTCCACTTT.

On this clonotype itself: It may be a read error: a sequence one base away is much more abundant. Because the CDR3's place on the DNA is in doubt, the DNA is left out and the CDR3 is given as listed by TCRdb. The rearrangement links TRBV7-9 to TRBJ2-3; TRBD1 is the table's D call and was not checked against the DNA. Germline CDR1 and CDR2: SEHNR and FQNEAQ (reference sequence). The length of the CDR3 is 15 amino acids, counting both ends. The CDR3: CASSRFGDGTDTQCF.

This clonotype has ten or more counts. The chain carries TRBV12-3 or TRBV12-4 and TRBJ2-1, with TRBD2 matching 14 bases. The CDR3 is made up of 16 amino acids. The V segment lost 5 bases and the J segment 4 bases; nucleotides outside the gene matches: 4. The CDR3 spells CASSPGTSGSYNEQFF. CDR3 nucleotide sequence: TGTGCCAGCAGTCCCGGGACTAGCGGGAGTTACAATGAGCAGTTCTTC.

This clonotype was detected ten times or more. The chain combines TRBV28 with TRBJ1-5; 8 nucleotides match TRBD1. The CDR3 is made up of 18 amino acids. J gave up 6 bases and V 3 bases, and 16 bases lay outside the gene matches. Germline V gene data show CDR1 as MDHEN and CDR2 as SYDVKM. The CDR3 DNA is TGTGCCAGCAGTTTCTCCCGCCGGACAGGGCTCTTGTTTCAGCCCCAGCATTTT. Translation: CASSFSRRTGLLFQPQHF.

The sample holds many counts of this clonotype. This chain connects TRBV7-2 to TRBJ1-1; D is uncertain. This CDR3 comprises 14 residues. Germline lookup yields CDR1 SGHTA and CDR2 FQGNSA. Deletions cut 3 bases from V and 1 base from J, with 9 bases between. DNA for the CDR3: TGTGCCAGCAGCTTCCTAAGTACGAACACTGAAGCTTTCTTT. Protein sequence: CASSFLSTNTEAFF.

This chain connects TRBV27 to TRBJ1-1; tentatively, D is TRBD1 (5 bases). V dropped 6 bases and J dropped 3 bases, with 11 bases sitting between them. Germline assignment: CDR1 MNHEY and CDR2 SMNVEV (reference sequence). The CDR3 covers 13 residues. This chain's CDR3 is CASRGRADTEAFF. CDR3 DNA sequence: TGTGCCAGCAGAGGCAGGGCGGACACTGAAGCTTTCTTT.

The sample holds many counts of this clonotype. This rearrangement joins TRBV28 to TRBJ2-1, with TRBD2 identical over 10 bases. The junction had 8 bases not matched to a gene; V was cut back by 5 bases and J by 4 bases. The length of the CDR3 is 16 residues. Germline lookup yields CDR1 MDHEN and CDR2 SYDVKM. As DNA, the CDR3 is TGTGCCAGCAGTCTCCGATGGACTAGCGGTTACAATGAGCAGTTCTTC. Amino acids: CASSLRWTSGYNEQFF.

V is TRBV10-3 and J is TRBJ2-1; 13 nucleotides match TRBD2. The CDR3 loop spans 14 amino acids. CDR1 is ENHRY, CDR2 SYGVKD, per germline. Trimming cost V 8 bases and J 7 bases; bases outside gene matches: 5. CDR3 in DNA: TGTGCCATCCTCGGGACTAGCGGGGCAAATGAGCAGTTCTTC. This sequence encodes CAILGTSGANEQFF.

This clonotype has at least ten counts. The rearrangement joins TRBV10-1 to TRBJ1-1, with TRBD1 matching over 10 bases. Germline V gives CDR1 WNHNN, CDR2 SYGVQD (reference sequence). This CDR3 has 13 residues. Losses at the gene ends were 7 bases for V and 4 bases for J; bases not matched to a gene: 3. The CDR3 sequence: CASTRTGGTEAFF. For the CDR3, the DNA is TGCGCCAGCACTAGGACAGGGGGCACTGAAGCTTTCTTT.

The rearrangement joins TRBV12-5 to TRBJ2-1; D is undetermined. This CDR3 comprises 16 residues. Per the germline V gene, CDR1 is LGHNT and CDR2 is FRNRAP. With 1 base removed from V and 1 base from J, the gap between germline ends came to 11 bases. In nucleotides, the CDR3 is TGTGCTAGTGGTTTGGATAGGGAAGATTCCTACAATGAGCAGTTCTTC. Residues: CASGLDREDSYNEQFF.

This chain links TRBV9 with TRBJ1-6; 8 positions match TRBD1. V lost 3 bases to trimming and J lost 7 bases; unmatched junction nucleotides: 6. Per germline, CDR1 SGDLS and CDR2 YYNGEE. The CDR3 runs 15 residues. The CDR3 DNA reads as TGTGCCAGCAGCGGAGGACAGGGAAAGAATTCACCCCTCCACTTT. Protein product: CASSGGQGKNSPLHF. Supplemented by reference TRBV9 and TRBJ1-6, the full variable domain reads DSGVTQTPKHLITATGQRVTLRCSPRSGDLSVYWYQQSLDQGLQFLIQYYNGEERAKGNILERFSAQQFPDLHSELNLSSLELGDSALYFCASSGGQGKNSPLHFGNGTRLTVT.

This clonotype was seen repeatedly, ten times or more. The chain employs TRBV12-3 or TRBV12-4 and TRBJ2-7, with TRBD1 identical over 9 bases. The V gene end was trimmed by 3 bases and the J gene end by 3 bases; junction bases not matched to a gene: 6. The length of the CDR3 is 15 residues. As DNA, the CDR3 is TGTGCCAGCAGTTTGGTGACAGGGGGTAACTACGAGCAGTACTTC. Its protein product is CASSLVTGGNYEQYF.